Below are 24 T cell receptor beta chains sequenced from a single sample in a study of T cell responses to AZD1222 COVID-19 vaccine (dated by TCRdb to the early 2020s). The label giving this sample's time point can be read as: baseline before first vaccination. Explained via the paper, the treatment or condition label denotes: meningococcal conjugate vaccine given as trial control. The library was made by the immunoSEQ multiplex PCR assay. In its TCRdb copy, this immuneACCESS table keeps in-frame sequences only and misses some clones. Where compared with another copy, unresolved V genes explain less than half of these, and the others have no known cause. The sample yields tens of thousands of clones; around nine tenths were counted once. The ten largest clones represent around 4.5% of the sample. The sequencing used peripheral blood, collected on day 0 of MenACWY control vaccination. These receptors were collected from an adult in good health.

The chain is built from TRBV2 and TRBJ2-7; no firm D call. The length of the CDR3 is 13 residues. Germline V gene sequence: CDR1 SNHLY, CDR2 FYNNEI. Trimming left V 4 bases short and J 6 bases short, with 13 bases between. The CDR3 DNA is TGTGCCAGCAGTGCGGACGTGCCGGGCGAGCAGTACTTC. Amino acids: CASSADVPGEQYF.

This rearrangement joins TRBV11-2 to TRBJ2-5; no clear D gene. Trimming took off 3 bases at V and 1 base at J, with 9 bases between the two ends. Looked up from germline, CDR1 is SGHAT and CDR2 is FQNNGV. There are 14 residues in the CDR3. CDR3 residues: CASSLPNRQETQYF. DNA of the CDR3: TGTGCCAGCAGCTTGCCGAATCGCCAAGAGACCCAGTACTTC.

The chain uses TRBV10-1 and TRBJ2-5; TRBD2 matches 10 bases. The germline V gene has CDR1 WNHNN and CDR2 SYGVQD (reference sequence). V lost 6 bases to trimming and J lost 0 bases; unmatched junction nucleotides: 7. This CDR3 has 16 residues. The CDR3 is CASSDGTSANQETQYF. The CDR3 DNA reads TGCGCCAGCAGCGATGGGACTAGCGCAAACCAAGAGACCCAGTACTTC.

In DNA, the CDR3 is TGTGCCAGCAGTGAAACTGGCGGGGGGCTCCTAGCCAAAAACATTCAGTACTTC. Its translation is CASSETGGGLLAKNIQYF. The chain links TRBV6-1 to TRBJ2-4; 8 bases are shared with TRBD2. With 2 bases clipped from V and 0 bases from J, the junction kept 9 bases outside the gene matches. Germline V lookup: CDR1 MNHNS, CDR2 SASEGT. The CDR3 has 18 residues.

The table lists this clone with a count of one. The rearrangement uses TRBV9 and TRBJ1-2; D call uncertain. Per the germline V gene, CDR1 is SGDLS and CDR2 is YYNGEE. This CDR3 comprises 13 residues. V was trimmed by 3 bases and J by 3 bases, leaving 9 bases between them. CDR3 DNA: TGTGCCAGCAGCGCGGGAGGTGACTATGGCTACACCTTC. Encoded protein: CASSAGGDYGYTF.

The CDR3, as DNA: TGCGCCAGCAGCCCCGCACCCCCGGCAGTATCGCAGTATTTT. As protein: CASSPAPPAVSQYF. The chain has TRBV5-1 and TRBJ2-3; D unresolved. The CDR3 runs to 14 residues. Trimming removed 4 bases from V and 10 bases from J, with 19 bases in between. Germline lookup yields CDR1 SGHRS and CDR2 YFSETQ.

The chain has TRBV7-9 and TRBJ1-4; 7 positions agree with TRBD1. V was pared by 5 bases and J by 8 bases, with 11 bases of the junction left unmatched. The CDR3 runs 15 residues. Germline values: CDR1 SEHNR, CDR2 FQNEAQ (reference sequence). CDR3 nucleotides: TGTGCCAGCAGCCTAGGGGACAGCCGCGGGGAAAAACTGTTTTTT. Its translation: CASSLGDSRGEKLFF.

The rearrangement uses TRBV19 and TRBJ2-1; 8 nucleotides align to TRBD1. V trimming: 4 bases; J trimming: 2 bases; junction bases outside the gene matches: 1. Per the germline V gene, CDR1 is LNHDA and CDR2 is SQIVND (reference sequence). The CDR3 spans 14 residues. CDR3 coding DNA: TGTGCCAGTAGTAACAGGGGGGCCTACAATGAGCAGTTCTTC. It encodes CASSNRGAYNEQFF. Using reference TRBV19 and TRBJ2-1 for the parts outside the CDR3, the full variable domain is DGGITQSPKYLFRKEGQNVTLSCEQNLNHDAMYWYRQDPGQGLRLIYYSQIVNDFQKGDIAEGYSVSREKKESFPLTVTSAQKNPTAFYLCASSNRGAYNEQFFGPGTRLTVL.

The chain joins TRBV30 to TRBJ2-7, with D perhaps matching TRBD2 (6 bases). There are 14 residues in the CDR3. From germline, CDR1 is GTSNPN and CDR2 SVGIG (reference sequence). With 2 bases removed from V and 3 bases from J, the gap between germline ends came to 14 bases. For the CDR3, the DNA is TGTGCCTGGAGTTACGGGAGAGGGGACTACGAGCAGTACTTC. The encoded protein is CAWSYGRGDYEQYF.

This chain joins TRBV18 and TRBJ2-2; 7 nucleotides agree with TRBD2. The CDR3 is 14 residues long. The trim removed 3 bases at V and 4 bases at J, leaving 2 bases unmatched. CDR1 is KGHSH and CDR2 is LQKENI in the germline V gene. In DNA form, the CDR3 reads TGTGCCAGCTCACCCGGGGAGGGCACCGGGGAGCTGTTTTTT. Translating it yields CASSPGEGTGELFF. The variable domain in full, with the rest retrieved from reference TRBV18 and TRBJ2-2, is NAGVMQNPRHLVRRRGQEARLRCSPMKGHSHVYWYRQLPEEGLKFMVYLQKENIIDESGMPKERFSAEFPKEGPSILRIQQVVRGDSAAYFCASSPGEGTGELFFGEGSRLTVL.

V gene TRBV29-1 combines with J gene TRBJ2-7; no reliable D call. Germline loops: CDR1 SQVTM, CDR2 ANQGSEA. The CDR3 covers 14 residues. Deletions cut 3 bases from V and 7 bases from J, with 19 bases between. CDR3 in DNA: TGCAGCGTTGAGGGCGGCGACCGGCTTGGGGAGCAGTACTTC. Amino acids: CSVEGGDRLGEQYF.

In DNA form, the CDR3 reads TGCGCCAGCAGCCCTGGGGCGCTTACCTACGAGCAGTACTTC. It translates to CASSPGALTYEQYF. This chain connects TRBV5-1 to TRBJ2-7, with D possibly being TRBD1 (5 bases). The germline V gene has CDR1 SGHRS and CDR2 YFSETQ. The CDR3 consists of 14 residues. With 4 bases removed from V and 2 bases from J, the gap between germline ends came to 13 bases. The full variable domain, completed using reference TRBV5-1 and TRBJ2-7, is KAGVTQTPRYLIKTRGQQVTLSCSPISGHRSVSWYQQTPGQGLQFLFEYFSETQRNKGNFPGRFSGRQFSNSRSEMNVSTLELGDSALYLCASSPGALTYEQYFGPGTRLTVT.

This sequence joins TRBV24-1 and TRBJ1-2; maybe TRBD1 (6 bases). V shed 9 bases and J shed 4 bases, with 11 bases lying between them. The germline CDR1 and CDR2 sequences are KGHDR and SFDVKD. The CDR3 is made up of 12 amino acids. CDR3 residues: CATAGESYGYTF. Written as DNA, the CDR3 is TGTGCCACCGCAGGGGAGTCCTATGGCTACACCTTC.

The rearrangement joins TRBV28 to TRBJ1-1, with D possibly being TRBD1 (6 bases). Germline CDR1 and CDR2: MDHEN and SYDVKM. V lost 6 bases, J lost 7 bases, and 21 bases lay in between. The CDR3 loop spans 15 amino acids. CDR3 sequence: CASSPHTGSFSEAFF. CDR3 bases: TGTGCCAGCAGCCCCCATACAGGGAGTTTTAGTGAAGCTTTCTTT.

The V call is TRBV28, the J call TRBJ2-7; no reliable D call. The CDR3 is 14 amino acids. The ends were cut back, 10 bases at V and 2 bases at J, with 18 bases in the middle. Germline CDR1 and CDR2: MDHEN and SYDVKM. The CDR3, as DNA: TGTGCCACCCTGGGTGGTGAAGTCCCCTACGAGCAGTACTTC. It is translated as CATLGGEVPYEQYF.

The CDR3 DNA reads as TGTGCCAGCAGCGAACAGGGGGAGTTGGCGGGAACTGAAGCTTTCTTT. Translated, it gives CASSEQGELAGTEAFF. The rearrangement joins TRBV6-1 to TRBJ1-1; the match to TRBD1 covers 8 bases. Germline trimming cut 6 bases from V and 5 bases from J; bases unmatched to any gene: 14. The CDR3 loop spans 16 amino acids. Germline V gene sequence: CDR1 MNHNS, CDR2 SASEGT.

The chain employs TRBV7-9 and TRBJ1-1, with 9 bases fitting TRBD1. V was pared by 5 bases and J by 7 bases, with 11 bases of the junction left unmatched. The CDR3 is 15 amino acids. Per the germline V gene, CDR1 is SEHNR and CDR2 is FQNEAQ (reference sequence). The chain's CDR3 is CASSPRDREFSEAFF. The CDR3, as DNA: TGTGCCAGCAGCCCCCGGGACAGGGAGTTTAGTGAAGCTTTCTTT.

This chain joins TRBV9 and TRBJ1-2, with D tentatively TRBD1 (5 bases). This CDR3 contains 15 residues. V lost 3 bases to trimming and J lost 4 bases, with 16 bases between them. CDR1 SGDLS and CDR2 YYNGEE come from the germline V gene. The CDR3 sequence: CASSARYGTFYGYTF. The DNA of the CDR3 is TGTGCCAGCAGCGCCCGATACGGGACTTTCTATGGCTACACCTTC.

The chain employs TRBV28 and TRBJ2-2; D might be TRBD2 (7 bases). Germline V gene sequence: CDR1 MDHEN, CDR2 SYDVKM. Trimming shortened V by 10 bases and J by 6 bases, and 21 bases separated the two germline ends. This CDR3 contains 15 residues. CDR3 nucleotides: TGTGCCACCTTTCTAGGGGGAGGGCCCCCCGGGGAGCTGTTTTTT. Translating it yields CATFLGGGPPGELFF.

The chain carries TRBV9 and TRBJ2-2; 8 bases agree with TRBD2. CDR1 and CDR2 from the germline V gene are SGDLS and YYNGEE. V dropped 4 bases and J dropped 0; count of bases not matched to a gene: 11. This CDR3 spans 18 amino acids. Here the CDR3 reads CASSINSGNPTNTGELFF. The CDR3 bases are TGTGCCAGCAGCATTAATAGCGGGAACCCAACGAACACCGGGGAGCTGTTTTTT.

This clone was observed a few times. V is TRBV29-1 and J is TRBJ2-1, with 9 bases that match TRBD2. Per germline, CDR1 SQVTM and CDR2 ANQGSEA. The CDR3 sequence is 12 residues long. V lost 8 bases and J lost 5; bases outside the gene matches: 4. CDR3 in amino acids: CSSQREDNEQFF. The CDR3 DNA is TGCAGCAGTCAGCGGGAGGACAATGAGCAGTTCTTC.

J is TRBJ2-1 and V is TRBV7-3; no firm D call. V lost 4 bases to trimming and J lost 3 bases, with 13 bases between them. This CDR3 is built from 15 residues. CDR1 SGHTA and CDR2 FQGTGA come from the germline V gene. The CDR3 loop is CASSSGRAGYNEQFF. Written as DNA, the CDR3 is TGTGCCAGCAGCTCCGGCCGCGCAGGCTACAATGAGCAGTTCTTC.

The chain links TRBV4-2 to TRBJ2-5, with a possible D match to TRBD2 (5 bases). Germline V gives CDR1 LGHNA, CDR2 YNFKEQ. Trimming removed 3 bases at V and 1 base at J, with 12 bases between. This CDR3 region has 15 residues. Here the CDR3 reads CASSQTVRVQETQYF. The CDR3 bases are TGTGCCAGCAGCCAGACGGTGAGGGTCCAAGAGACCCAGTACTTC.

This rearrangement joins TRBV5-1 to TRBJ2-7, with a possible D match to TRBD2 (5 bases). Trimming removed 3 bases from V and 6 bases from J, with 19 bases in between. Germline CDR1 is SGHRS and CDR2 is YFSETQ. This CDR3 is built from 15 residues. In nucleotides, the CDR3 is TGCGCCAGCAGCTCCCCCGGGATATCCGGGTCCGAGCAGTACTTC. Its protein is CASSSPGISGSEQYF. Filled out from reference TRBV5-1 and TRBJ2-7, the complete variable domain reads KAGVTQTPRYLIKTRGQQVTLSCSPISGHRSVSWYQQTPGQGLQFLFEYFSETQRNKGNFPGRFSGRQFSNSRSEMNVSTLELGDSALYLCASSSPGISGSEQYFGPGTRLTVT.